The 23 T cell receptor beta chains presented below share a single source sample, sequenced in a study of regulatory T cells in long-lasting Graves disease. As to time point: persistent/refractory GD, antithyroid drugs over 5 years with positive TRAb. Making the TCR library involved RNA that had been extracted from PBMCs. HTBI primers from iRepertoire and Arm-PCR of CDR3 regions yielded the TCR beta libraries. TCRdb recomputed calls from the multiplex PCR reads with MiXCR, one row per CDR3 protein. Here the sample spans about 470,000 distinct CDR3 sequences, under 25% being singletons. The sequencing used peripheral blood mononuclear cells (PBMCs), collected when the disease was refractory, from a patient treated with antithyroid drugs. These receptors were collected from a female donor with Graves disease.

The chain combines TRBV20-1 with TRBJ2-5, with D possibly called TRBD1 or TRBD2 (5 bases each). The CDR3 loop spans 14 amino acids. Trimming took off 5 bases at V and 4 bases at J, with 17 bases between the two ends. The germline V gene encodes CDR1 DFQATT and CDR2 SNEGSKA (reference sequence). CDR3 sequence: CSAEAWGKGETQYF. The DNA for the CDR3 is TGCAGTGCTGAAGCATGGGGGAAGGGAGAGACCCAGTACTTC.

This clonotype came up many times. The chain couples TRBV11-2 to TRBJ1-2; D call uncertain. Trimming removed 1 base at V and 1 base at J, with 16 bases between. CDR1 is SGHAT and CDR2 is FQNNGV in the germline V gene. This CDR3 contains 17 residues. CDR3 amino acids: CASSLAARGTINYGYTF. The CDR3 nucleotides read TGTGCCAGCAGCTTAGCAGCGCGGGGAACAATTAACTATGGCTACACCTTC.

This clonotype was counted only a few times. The genes are TRBV15 and TRBJ1-6; D unresolved. CDR1 is LNHNV and CDR2 is YYDKDF in the germline V gene (reference sequence). V was trimmed by 2 bases and J by 1 base, leaving 3 bases between them. This CDR3 is 14 amino acids long. The CDR3 DNA follows: TGTGCCACCAGCAGAAGGTCCTATAATTCACCCCTCCACTTT. This encodes CATSRRSYNSPLHF.

This clonotype was detected ten times or more. The rearrangement uses TRBV28 and TRBJ2-5; 13 bases are a match to TRBD2. V was clipped by 6 bases and J by 7 bases; unmatched bases: 20. The germline V gene encodes CDR1 MDHEN and CDR2 SYDVKM. This CDR3 comprises 19 residues. CDR3 amino acids: CASSPRRLAGGLQEWTQYF. DNA of the CDR3: TGTGCCAGCAGCCCGCGTAGACTAGCGGGGGGTCTTCAGGAGTGGACCCAGTACTTC.

In this sample, this clonotype turned up many times. This chain joins TRBV11-3 and TRBJ2-5, with D possibly matching TRBD1 (5 bases). Germline CDR1 and CDR2: SGHNT and YENEEA. CDR3 size: 14 residues. The V end lost 1 base, the J end lost 5 bases, and 11 bases lay between the germline ends. CDR3 loop: CASSLGKGFETQYF. CDR3 in DNA: TGTGCCAGCAGCTTAGGAAAGGGGTTCGAGACCCAGTACTTC.

The DNA of the CDR3 is TGTGCCAGTAGTATCTTAGGGACCGACGAGCAGTACTTC. Its protein is CASSILGTDEQYF. The chain carries TRBV19 and TRBJ2-7; D might be TRBD1 or TRBD2, each matching 5 bases. V was pared by 3 bases and J by 5 bases, with 11 bases between. Germline lookup yields CDR1 LNHDA and CDR2 SQIVND (reference sequence). The CDR3 spans 13 residues.

Ten or more counts support this clonotype. The rearrangement uses TRBV29-1 and TRBJ1-2; D remains unclear. V lost 1 base to trimming and J lost 3 bases, with 6 bases between them. This CDR3 region has 12 residues. CDR1 is SQVTM, CDR2 ANQGSEA, per germline. Here the CDR3 reads CSVEGVDYGYTF. DNA of the CDR3: TGCAGCGTTGAAGGGGTAGACTATGGCTACACCTTC.

This clonotype occurred many times. V is TRBV27 and J is TRBJ1-6; no reliable D call. The germline V gene encodes CDR1 MNHEY and CDR2 SMNVEV (reference sequence). This CDR3 region has 14 residues. The V end was cut by 6 bases, the J end by 7 bases, with 13 bases between. Here the CDR3 DNA reads TGTGCCAGCAGATACTCGAGTGGGAATTCACCCCTCCACTTT. Its translation: CASRYSSGNSPLHF.

This clonotype was detected only a few times. V and J are TRBV12-5 and TRBJ2-3, with 11 bases lining up with TRBD2. CDR1 and CDR2 (germline): LGHNT, FRNRAP. V was clipped by 6 bases and J by 1 base; unmatched bases: 6. CDR3 length: 16 residues. As DNA, the CDR3 is TGTGCTAGTGGACCCCCGGGACTAGCGGGCACAGATACGCAGTATTTT. Translation: CASGPPGLAGTDTQYF.

Remarks on this clonotype: The final CDR3 position lacks the conserved phenylalanine or tryptophan, pointing to a likely read error. The rearrangement links TRBV20-1 to TRBJ1-1; tentatively, D is TRBD1 (6 bases). Looked up from germline, CDR1 is DFQATT and CDR2 is SNEGSKA (reference sequence). Trimming removed 2 bases from V and 1 base from J, with 11 bases in between. This CDR3 is 14 amino acids long. CDR3 coding DNA: TGCAGTGCTAGATCCGGGACAAGGAACACTGAAGCTTTCCTT. Amino acid sequence: CSARSGTRNTEAFL.

This clonotype was observed at least ten times. The genes are TRBV11-2 and TRBJ2-5; D uncertain. Trimming took 2 bases from V and 5 from J, leaving 15 bases between them. The CDR3 runs 15 residues. Germline CDR1 and CDR2: SGHAT and FQNNGV. CDR3 sequence: CASSLKARRRETQYF. CDR3 in DNA: TGTGCCAGCAGCTTAAAGGCTAGGCGGCGGGAGACCCAGTACTTC.

There are a few counts of this clonotype. The chain uses TRBV9 and TRBJ1-5, with 8 bases fitting TRBD1. Germline CDR1 reads SGDLS; CDR2 reads YYNGEE. The trim removed 0 bases at V and 7 bases at J, leaving 6 bases unmatched. This CDR3 is 15 amino acids long. Here the CDR3 DNA reads TGTGCCAGCAGCGTAGGGACAGGGACTCTCCAGCCCCAGCATTTT. As protein: CASSVGTGTLQPQHF.

J is TRBJ1-5 and V is TRBV18; D gene ambiguous. The CDR3 extends over 16 amino acids. V gave up 1 base and J gave up 0 bases, with 10 bases separating them. The germline V gene encodes CDR1 KGHSH and CDR2 LQKENI. CDR3 region: CASSPQDYYSNQPQHF. CDR3 DNA: TGTGCCAGCTCACCACAGGACTACTATAGCAATCAGCCCCAGCATTTT.

Many counts were recorded for this clonotype. Here the CDR3 DNA reads TGTGCCAGCACTTCAGGACAGAACACTGAAGCTTTCTTT. Translated: CASTSGQNTEAFF. V and J are TRBV28 and TRBJ1-1, with a possible D match to TRBD1 (5 bases). CDR3 size: 13 residues. Trimming cost V 7 bases and J 1 base, with 10 bases left between them. From germline, CDR1 is MDHEN and CDR2 SYDVKM.

The J gene is TRBJ2-1, the V gene TRBV28; maybe TRBD2 (6 bases). This CDR3 has 18 residues. Germline V gives CDR1 MDHEN, CDR2 SYDVKM. Trimming took 2 bases from V and 5 from J, leaving 22 bases between them. The CDR3 DNA reads TGTGCCAGCAGTTTAGGAGGGTGGAGCGGGTTATATGACAATGAGCAGTTCTTC. Its protein is CASSLGGWSGLYDNEQFF.

This chain joins TRBV12-3 or TRBV12-4 and TRBJ2-1; no firm D call. The CDR3 consists of 13 residues. V lost 7 bases, J lost 6 bases, and 13 bases lay in between. The CDR3 DNA reads TGTGCCAGCACCTTCCTAGAACGCAATGAGCAGTTCTTC. Amino acids: CASTFLERNEQFF.

The genes are TRBV29-1 and TRBJ1-1, with unresolved D. V lost 1 base and J 2 bases, leaving 8 bases between the germline ends. The germline V gene has CDR1 SQVTM and CDR2 ANQGSEA. The CDR3 is 13 amino acids. The CDR3 sequence: CSVEVEANTEAFF. Written as DNA, the CDR3 is TGCAGCGTTGAAGTCGAGGCAAACACTGAAGCTTTCTTT.

To note about this clonotype: This clone may be a read error of a much larger clone one base away. CDR3 bases: TGTGCCGGCAGCTCCGGGACAGGGTTATACGAGCAGTACTTC. This sequence encodes CAGSSGTGLYEQYF. V usage is TRBV7-2 and J usage is TRBJ2-7, with TRBD1 matching over 9 bases. The CDR3 sequence is 14 residues long. Germline CDR1 reads SGHTA; CDR2 reads FQGNSA.

This clonotype was seen many times. The gene calls are TRBV27 and TRBJ1-1; D is undetermined. This CDR3 comprises 16 residues. Trimming took 3 bases from V and 7 from J, leaving 21 bases between them. Germline CDR1 reads MNHEY; CDR2 reads SMNVEV (reference sequence). CDR3 DNA sequence: TGTGCCAGCAGTTTCGTCCCGTTTGCGAGCGCCAGTGAAGCTTTCTTT. Its protein product is CASSFVPFASASEAFF.

Remarks on this clonotype: A clone one base away is much larger, so this may be a read error. The chain employs TRBV6-5 and TRBJ1-2, with a tentative D call TRBD1 (6 bases). The CDR3 has 13 amino acids. CDR1 and CDR2 from the germline V gene are MNHEY and SVGAGI. The CDR3 loop is CAGSYGRGYGYTF. DNA of the CDR3: TGTGCCGGCAGTTACGGCAGGGGCTATGGCTACACCTTC.

On this clonotype: A read error is possible here, since a much larger clone lies one base away. The chain is built from TRBV10-3 and TRBJ1-2, with TRBD1 matching over 7 bases. From germline, CDR1 is ENHRY and CDR2 SYGVKD. V shed 6 bases, J shed 10 bases, and the junction held 11 bases outside the gene matches. This CDR3 contains 13 residues. CDR3 DNA: TGTGCCATCAGAACAGGGGTGGCGGCTGACTACACCTTC. It codes for CAIRTGVAADYTF.

This clonotype was observed at least ten times. The gene calls are TRBV27 and TRBJ1-1; D unclear. CDR1 MNHEY and CDR2 SMNVEV come from the germline V gene (reference sequence). Trimming removed 6 bases from V and 9 bases from J, with 17 bases in between. The CDR3 length is 13 residues. This chain's CDR3 is CASSLHLTEQAFF. CDR3 bases: TGTGCCAGCAGCCTACACTTGACGGAGCAAGCTTTCTTT.

This clonotype was seen more than once but under ten times. This rearrangement joins TRBV18 to TRBJ2-4; tentative D call: TRBD1 (5 bases). Between the trimmed V and J ends, which lost 6 bases and 7 bases, there was a span of 19 bases. In germline, CDR1 is KGHSH, CDR2 LQKENI. This CDR3 has 15 residues. The CDR3 region has the DNA TGTGCCAGCTCTCCCATTCCCAGTAAGGGGAACATTCAGTACTTC. It translates to CASSPIPSKGNIQYF.